The clone carrying this T cell receptor (beta chain) turned up a few times. Its antigen is currently unknown. These data are taken from a study of blood T cells in healthy people across ages. Study results and limitations: Naive CD4+ cells and diversity were both higher in long-lived donors than in aged donors. Conclusively comparing naive with antigen-experienced cells was impossible with unsorted PBMCs.

Combining a sample-barcoded 5' primer with a J-beta primer mix, a second PCR ran for roughly 7 to 12 cycles. One entry per CDR3 protein, called by TCRdb with MiXCR from the 5' RACE reads. This sample has roughly 720,000 distinct CDR3 sequences, with less than 70% found just once. CDR1 is SQVTM, CDR2 ANQGSEA, per germline. V lost 8 bases and J lost 2; bases outside the gene matches: 12. There are 15 residues in the CDR3. The sample taken for sequencing was blood. This chain connects TRBV29-1 to TRBJ2-7; 10 bases match TRBD1. The sequence was obtained from a man of 80 years or more in good health. Here the CDR3 reads CSIYFSGTGAYEQYF. DNA of the CDR3: TGCAGCATCTACTTCTCCGGGACAGGGGCCTACGAGCAGTACTTC.